This T cell receptor (beta chain) was profiled in a study of T-cell memory formation after mild COVID-19. Notes on the study in general: While clones contracting from day 15 to 85 were balanced between CD4 and CD8, later expanders leaned CD4+.

For this clonotype: Its target is unknown.

TCRdb re-analysed the 5' RACE reads in MiXCR, keeping a single row per CDR3 protein. The sample includes 350,000 to 450,000 distinct CDR3 sequences, 25% to 30% of them seen just once. What was sequenced was PBMCs or a T cell subset sorted from them (not recorded which). This TCR was sampled from an adult woman who had mild COVID-19 (a few samples of this study predate the infection). Cell type and time point are not known.

The CDR3 region has the DNA TGCAGCGTTGAACCCCCGTTTGTGGAGGGTGGTGGCTATGGCTACACCTTC. It specifies CSVEPPFVEGGGYGYTF. The chain links TRBV29-1 to TRBJ1-2, with D hard to call. The CDR3 totals 17 residues. The V gene lost 2 bases and the J gene lost 4 bases, with 23 bases spanning the gap. Germline V CDR1 and CDR2: SQVTM, ANQGSEA.